This T cell receptor beta chain was recovered during a study of OX40 agonist ivuxolimab in advanced cancers. The wider study: Participants could have had prior anti-PD-1, anti-PD-L1 or anti-CTLA-4 therapy, and approximately 40% had some.

Whole-study findings and limits: In CD8+ T cells, expanded clones were on average more numerous than in CD4+. Doses of 0.1 to 3.0 mg/kg were accompanied by clonal expansion of CD4+ and CD8+ blood T cells by week 6.

Measured with immunoSEQ multiplex PCR; TCRdb has only the in-frame clones, and not every one. The table lists tens of thousands of clones, about 91% of them singletons. V lost 5 bases, J lost 2 bases, and 18 bases lay in between. This CDR3 contains 16 residues. From germline, CDR1 is PRHDT and CDR2 FYEKMQ (reference sequence). In the case of this clone: What it binds is unknown.

This clonotype was sampled from an adult with an advanced solid tumor such as melanoma, head and neck, liver or kidney cancer. The input for sequencing was CD4+ or CD8+ T cells sorted from blood, taken in a trial of the OX40 agonist ivuxolimab. The V gene is TRBV13, the J gene TRBJ2-5, with unresolved D. CDR3 sequence (DNA): TGTGCCAGCAGCCCCCGAGGTACAAATCCTCAAGAGACCCAGTACTTC. Translation: CASSPRGTNPQETQYF.